This T cell receptor (beta chain) was retrieved from a study of CXCR3-negative and CXCR3-positive naive CD8 T cells. General study results and limits: Naive CXCR3-positive cells had TRB CDR3s more hydrophobic than those of CXCR3-negative naive cells.

Note on this clonotype: What it recognizes is unknown.

CDR1 SGHTA and CDR2 FQGNSA come from the germline V gene. This CDR3 spans 13 amino acids. TRB cDNA was prepared as libraries by UMI-labeled 5' RACE. TCRdb processed the 5' RACE reads again and assigns one entry to each CDR3 protein, with no DNA. Here the sample table reports 5,100 or so distinct CDR3 sequences. Subsets of CD8+ T cells were each sorted in triplicate at roughly 300,000 cells apiece. Sequencing input: naive CXCR3+ CD8+ T cells from blood. As to subset: CD45RO-CCR7+CD27+CD95- naive CD8+ T cells expressing CXCR3 (TNR3+). V gene TRBV7-2 combines with J gene TRBJ2-1; TCRdb's assignment of TRBD2 cannot be checked, as there is no DNA. The source is a human donor in good health. Some clones in this sample may be carry-over from other donors' samples. The CDR3 spells CASSVLAGGEQFF.